Presented here are 16 T cell receptor beta chains from one specimen sequenced in a study of beta chain features in type 1 diabetes. Every bit of the isolated RNA underwent reverse transcription, so sequencing read expressed TCRB transcripts. Sequenced by immunoSEQ multiplex PCR; TCRdb stores in-frame clones only, minus some. This sample has around 330,000 clones, with 8% to 13% found just once. Sequencing was done on a sample of naive CD4+ T cells from blood. The source is a woman in her 30s in good health.

This clone came up a few times. The rearrangement uses TRBV23-1 and TRBJ2-1, with 7 bases identical to TRBD1. TRBV23-1 is classed as an ORF, of uncertain function. Trimming cost V 6 bases and J 7 bases; bases outside gene matches: 24. The CDR3 spans 19 residues. DNA for the CDR3: TGCGCCAGCAGCCCCTTTGCGCCCCGTGGCAGGGGGTATCAAAATGAGCAGTTCTTC. It is translated as CASSPFAPRGRGYQNEQFF.

This clone appeared a few times. The chain carries TRBV7-9 and TRBJ1-1; 8 positions agree with TRBD1. This CDR3 comprises 15 residues. Trimming cost V 5 bases and J 1 base; bases outside gene matches: 6. Germline values: CDR1 SEHNR, CDR2 FQNEAQ (reference sequence). Written as DNA, the CDR3 is TGTGCCAGCAGCCGCTTGGGGACAGGGAACACTGAAGCTTTCTTT. Amino acid sequence: CASSRLGTGNTEAFF.

CDR3 coding DNA: TGTGCCAGCAGCTTGGTTCGGGAGACCCAGTACTTC. It is translated as CASSLVRETQYF. The chain recombines TRBV5-5 with TRBJ2-5; D not resolved. Germline-derived CDR1 and CDR2 are SGHKS and YYEKEE (reference sequence). The CDR3 is 12 residues long. V was clipped by 0 bases and J by 5 bases, with 5 bases between them. Full variable domain (missing parts from reference TRBV5-5 and TRBJ2-5): DAGVTQSPTHLIKTRGQQVTLRCSPISGHKSVSWYQQVLGQGPQFIFQYYEKEERGRGNFPDRFSARQFPNYSSELNVNALLLGDSALYLCASSLVRETQYFGPGTRLLVL.

This clone was counted between two and nine times. This chain uses TRBV4-3 with TRBJ2-7, with D perhaps matching TRBD1 (5 bases). The germline gives CDR1 LGHNA, CDR2 YSLEER. This CDR3 is built from 15 residues. Trimming cost V 0 bases and J 2 bases, with 11 bases left between them. The CDR3 region has the DNA TGCGCCAGCAGCCAAGAAAGGGGAAACGCCTACGAGCAGTACTTC. It translates to CASSQERGNAYEQYF.

The chain has TRBV7-2 and TRBJ2-1; TRBD2 aligns across 14 bases. Trimming took 3 bases from V and 5 from J; bases not matched to a gene: 0. Germline-derived CDR1 and CDR2 are SGHTA and FQGNSA. The CDR3 is 15 residues long. CDR3 amino acids: CASSLGLAGDNEQFF. The CDR3 nucleotides read TGTGCCAGCAGCTTGGGACTAGCGGGAGACAATGAGCAGTTCTTC. Looking up the rest from reference TRBV7-2 and TRBJ2-1 gives the full variable domain: GAGVSQSPSNKVTEKGKDVELRCDPISGHTALYWYRQSLGQGLEFLIYFQGNSAPDKSGLPSDRFSAERTGGSVSTLTIQRTQQEDSAVYLCASSLGLAGDNEQFFGPGTRLTVL.

This clone was detected only a few times. This chain uses TRBV11-3 with TRBJ2-5, with 7 bases aligning to TRBD1. CDR1 and CDR2 from the germline V gene are SGHNT and YENEEA. J was trimmed by 5 bases and V by 4 bases; bases with no gene match: 1. This CDR3 is built from 12 residues. CDR3 sequence (DNA): TGTGCCAGCAGCTCCAGGGGGGAGACCCAGTACTTC. Its translation: CASSSRGETQYF.

This chain uses TRBV19 with TRBJ2-3, with D uncertain. Trimming stripped 0 bases from V and 11 bases from J, with 12 bases between. The CDR3 runs 13 residues. Germline V gene data show CDR1 as LNHDA and CDR2 as SQIVND (reference sequence). The CDR3 loop is CASSIEATFKQYF. DNA of the CDR3: TGTGCCAGTAGTATAGAGGCAACATTCAAGCAGTATTTT.

This clone was recorded a few times. The V gene is TRBV11-3, the J gene TRBJ2-2; 11 bases agree with TRBD2. V shed 10 bases and J 3 bases; nucleotides not matched to a gene: 4. Germline V CDR1 and CDR2: SGHNT, YENEEA. The CDR3 covers 14 residues. The chain's CDR3 is CATGSGRDTGELFF. The CDR3 DNA reads as TGTGCCACCGGTAGCGGGAGGGACACCGGGGAGCTGTTTTTT.

This clone has more than one count but fewer than ten. The CDR3 sequence is CASKWSDSNNEQFF. In DNA form, the CDR3 reads TGTGCCAGCAAGTGGAGCGACTCAAACAATGAGCAGTTCTTC. The V and J genes are TRBV6-6 and TRBJ2-1; D is unresolved. There are 14 residues in the CDR3. CDR1 MNHNY and CDR2 SVGAGI come from the germline V gene (reference sequence). V was cut by 7 bases and J by 5 bases, with 15 bases left in between.

The chain employs TRBV5-1 and TRBJ1-3; 7 bases match TRBD1. Germline trimming cut 5 bases from V and 2 bases from J; bases unmatched to any gene: 10. The CDR3 has 16 amino acids. In germline, CDR1 is SGHRS, CDR2 YFSETQ. The CDR3 loop is CASSLTTGMTGNTIYF. CDR3 nucleotides: TGCGCCAGCAGTTTGACGACAGGGATGACTGGAAACACCATATATTTT.

This clone was seen only a few times. The J gene is TRBJ2-1, the V gene TRBV2, with D possibly TRBD2 on 6 matching bases. V shed 5 bases and J shed 0 bases, with 14 bases lying between them. The CDR3 runs to 16 residues. Germline loops: CDR1 SNHLY, CDR2 FYNNEI. This chain's CDR3 is CASSLGGAASYNEQFF. Written as DNA, the CDR3 is TGTGCCAGCAGTCTCGGGGGAGCGGCCTCCTACAATGAGCAGTTCTTC.

This clone was detected only a few times. The CDR3 nucleotides are TGTGCCAGCAGCTTAGTAGGGGGGGAGAACACTGAAGCTTTCTTT. Translation: CASSLVGGENTEAFF. This sequence joins TRBV7-3 and TRBJ1-1; a possible D gene is TRBD1 (6 bases). Trimming removed 2 bases from V and 1 base from J, with 11 bases in between. Germline V CDR1 and CDR2: SGHTA, FQGTGA. This CDR3 region has 15 residues.

This clone was counted only a few times. V and J are TRBV7-2 and TRBJ2-5; tentative D call: TRBD1 (6 bases). The CDR3 runs to 13 residues. Germline values: CDR1 SGHTA, CDR2 FQGNSA. V was shortened by 5 bases and J by 2 bases, with 9 bases between the two germline ends. The DNA of the CDR3 is TGTGCCAGCAGCGCCGGACAGCAAGAGACCCAGTACTTC. Translation: CASSAGQQETQYF.

The V gene is TRBV5-1, the J gene TRBJ1-1; 10 bases align to TRBD1. Germline CDR1 and CDR2: SGHRS and YFSETQ. V shed 3 bases and J 6 bases; nucleotides not matched to a gene: 2. The CDR3 extends over 13 amino acids. CDR3 sequence (DNA): TGCGCCAGCAGCTCAGGACAGGGGGCTGAAGCTTTCTTT. It yields the protein CASSSGQGAEAFF.

A few counts support this clone. The chain employs TRBV7-2 and TRBJ1-2; D ambiguous. The CDR3 is made up of 16 amino acids. The V and J ends lost 5 bases and 4 bases respectively, with 20 bases between them. CDR1 and CDR2 from the germline V gene are SGHTA and FQGNSA. The CDR3 loop is CASSPASGPGFYGYTF. The CDR3 nucleotides read TGTGCCAGCAGCCCCGCGTCAGGTCCGGGGTTCTATGGCTACACCTTC.

This clone has more than one count but fewer than ten. The chain carries TRBV7-2 and TRBJ2-1, with 9 positions matching TRBD2. CDR1 and CDR2 (germline): SGHTA, FQGNSA. V was clipped by 2 bases and J by 5 bases; unmatched bases: 10. The CDR3 extends over 17 amino acids. The CDR3 loop is CASSLFPSGIRDNEQFF. The CDR3, as DNA: TGTGCCAGCAGCTTATTCCCTAGCGGGATTAGGGACAATGAGCAGTTCTTC. Looking up the rest from reference TRBV7-2 and TRBJ2-1 gives the full variable domain: GAGVSQSPSNKVTEKGKDVELRCDPISGHTALYWYRQSLGQGLEFLIYFQGNSAPDKSGLPSDRFSAERTGGSVSTLTIQRTQQEDSAVYLCASSLFPSGIRDNEQFFGPGTRLTVL.